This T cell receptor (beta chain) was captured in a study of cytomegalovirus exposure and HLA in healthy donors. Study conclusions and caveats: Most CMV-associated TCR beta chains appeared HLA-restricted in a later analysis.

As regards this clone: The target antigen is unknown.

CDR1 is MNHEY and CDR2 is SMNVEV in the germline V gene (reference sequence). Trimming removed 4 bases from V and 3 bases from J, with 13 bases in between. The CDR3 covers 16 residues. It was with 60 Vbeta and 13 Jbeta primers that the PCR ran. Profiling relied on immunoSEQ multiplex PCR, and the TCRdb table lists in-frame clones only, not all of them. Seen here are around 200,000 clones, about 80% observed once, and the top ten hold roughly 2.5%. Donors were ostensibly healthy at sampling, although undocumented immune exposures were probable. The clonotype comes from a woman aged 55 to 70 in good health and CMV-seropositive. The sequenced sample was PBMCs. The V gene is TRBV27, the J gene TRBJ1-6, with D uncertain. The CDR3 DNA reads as TGTGCCAGCAGTTGGAGACGGATGGACTATAATTCACCCCTCCACTTT. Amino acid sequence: CASSWRRMDYNSPLHF.